This entry is about one TCR beta chain. This specimen belongs to a study of radiotherapy plus CTLA-4 blockade in lung cancer. The protocol was immunoSEQ multiplex PCR, while the TCRdb copy is restricted to in-frame clones and leaves out a portion. The profile shows 45,000 to 55,000 clones, roughly 90% of them singletons. Focal radiation with ipilimumab CTLA-4 blockade was given to patients with chemo-refractory metastatic non-small-cell lung cancer. Germline CDR1 reads SGHKS; CDR2 reads YYEKEE (reference sequence). The CDR3 sequence is 17 residues long. V shed 1 base, J shed 2 bases, and the junction held 10 bases outside the gene matches.

The sequence derives from a human donor with non-small cell lung cancer whose response to radiotherapy plus ipilimumab could not be evaluated. This chain uses TRBV5-5 with TRBJ1-1; 8 bases are a match to TRBD1. The sequenced sample was peripheral blood, obtained from a patient treated with radiotherapy plus ipilimumab. CDR3 sequence (DNA): TGTGCCAGCAGCTTGCAGGGGGCTATGGGGGGCAACACTGAAGCTTTCTTT. Translating gives CASSLQGAMGGNTEAFF.